The 30 T cell receptor beta chains given below trace back to one sample, sequenced in a study of T cell responses to AZD1222 COVID-19 vaccine. Sequencing was performed with immunoSEQ multiplex PCR; in TCRdb, only in-frame clones are kept and a portion is missing. The table has 85,000 to 95,000 clones, about 88% seen once. The sample here was peripheral blood, taken 28 days after the second AZD1222 dose. These receptors originate from an adult who received the AZD1222 COVID-19 vaccine.

CDR3 bases: TGTGCCAGCAGTGATGAGGGGACAGGGGGCAATCAGCCCCAGCATTTT. It encodes CASSDEGTGGNQPQHF. The V call is TRBV6-4, the J call TRBJ1-5, with 10 positions matching TRBD1. Germline values: CDR1 MRHNA, CDR2 SNTAGT. The CDR3 is 16 amino acids. J lost 2 bases, V lost 3 bases, and 4 bases had no gene match.

This clone was recorded a few times. The V and J genes are TRBV5-4 and TRBJ1-5, with D hard to call. V lost 4 bases and J 4 bases, leaving 12 bases between the germline ends. Germline loops: CDR1 SGHNT, CDR2 YYREEE (reference sequence). The CDR3 consists of 14 residues. The CDR3 DNA reads as TGTGCCAGCAGCCCCGGGTTGGGTAATCAGCCCCAGCATTTT. Its protein is CASSPGLGNQPQHF. Filled out from reference TRBV5-4 and TRBJ1-5, the complete variable domain reads ETGVTQSPTHLIKTRGQQVTLRCSSQSGHNTVSWYQQALGQGPQFIFQYYREEENGRGNFPPRFSGLQFPNYSSELNVNALELDDSALYLCASSPGLGNQPQHFGDGTRLSIL.

The V gene is TRBV19, the J gene TRBJ1-5; no clear D gene. The CDR3 has 16 residues. Per germline, CDR1 LNHDA and CDR2 SQIVND (reference sequence). Trimming cost V 6 bases and J 5 bases, with 20 bases left between them. In nucleotides, the CDR3 is TGTGCCAGTAGCAAGACTTCGTCGAAGGGTTATCAGCCCCAGCATTTT. It specifies CASSKTSSKGYQPQHF.

This clone was found once. The chain is built from TRBV19 and TRBJ1-1, with D uncertain. CDR1 LNHDA and CDR2 SQIVND come from the germline V gene (reference sequence). V lost 3 bases and J 7 bases, leaving 12 bases between the germline ends. This CDR3 spans 13 amino acids. In DNA, the CDR3 is TGTGCCAGTAGTATTTTCGTGATTGATGAAGCTTTCTTT. Translated, it gives CASSIFVIDEAFF.

The rearrangement joins TRBV7-2 to TRBJ1-2, with 8 bases identical to TRBD1. The J segment lost 6 bases and the V segment lost 3 bases, leaving 9 bases of the junction unmatched. The V gene's germline CDR1 is SGHTA and CDR2 FQGNSA. The CDR3 totals 15 residues. CDR3 loop: CASSLTGEIRNGYTF. The CDR3 DNA reads as TGTGCCAGCAGCTTGACAGGGGAGATTCGGAATGGCTACACCTTC. Filled out from reference TRBV7-2 and TRBJ1-2, the complete variable domain reads GAGVSQSPSNKVTEKGKDVELRCDPISGHTALYWYRQSLGQGLEFLIYFQGNSAPDKSGLPSDRFSAERTGGSVSTLTIQRTQQEDSAVYLCASSLTGEIRNGYTFGSGTRLTVV.

This clone was seen more than once but under ten times. The gene calls are TRBV4-1 and TRBJ1-6, with TRBD1 matching over 7 bases. The germline V gene has CDR1 MGHRA and CDR2 YSYEKL. V gave up 7 bases and J gave up 15 bases; unmatched junction bases: 15. The CDR3 consists of 14 residues. CDR3 coding DNA: TGCGCCAGCACCCTTACACCGGGACAGTCAAGCCTCCACTTT. Its protein is CASTLTPGQSSLHF.

CDR3 loop: CASSYSPAGEVNEQFF. CDR3 nucleotide sequence: TGTGCCAGCAGTTACTCGCCAGCGGGGGAGGTCAATGAGCAGTTCTTC. The J gene is TRBJ2-1, the V gene TRBV6-5; 8 bases fit TRBD2. Germline CDR1 and CDR2: MNHEY and SVGAGI. V shed 0 bases, J shed 6 bases, and the junction held 7 bases outside the gene matches. The CDR3 has 16 amino acids.

This chain connects TRBV2 to TRBJ1-5, with a tentative D call TRBD1 (5 bases). Looked up from germline, CDR1 is SNHLY and CDR2 is FYNNEI. Trimming cost V 3 bases and J 1 base, with 10 bases left between them. The CDR3 spans 15 residues. The CDR3 reads CASSEGGKSNQPQHF. The CDR3 DNA follows: TGTGCCAGCAGTGAGGGGGGAAAAAGCAATCAGCCCCAGCATTTT. The complete variable domain, with remaining parts taken from reference TRBV2 and TRBJ1-5, reads EPEVTQTPSHQVTQMGQEVILRCVPISNHLYFYWYRQILGQKVEFLVSFYNNEISEKSEIFDDQFSVERPDGSNFTLKIRSTKLEDSAMYFCASSEGGKSNQPQHFGDGTRLSIL.

V is TRBV6-5 and J is TRBJ2-7; D possibly corresponds to TRBD2 (6 bases). The CDR3 runs 14 residues. Germline V gene data show CDR1 as MNHEY and CDR2 as SVGAGI. V dropped 7 bases and J dropped 2 bases, with 15 bases sitting between them. Written as DNA, the CDR3 is TGTGCCAGCACTCCTTCCTCGGGGGCCTACGAGCAGTACTTC. It codes for CASTPSSGAYEQYF.

The rearrangement joins TRBV7-2 to TRBJ1-4, with D possibly matching TRBD1 (5 bases). V lost 1 base and J lost 7, with 13 bases in between. The CDR3 covers 15 residues. Germline CDR1 reads SGHTA; CDR2 reads FQGNSA. CDR3 DNA sequence: TGTGCCAGCAGCTTAGTGGGGGGTTTCGGTGAAAAACTGTTTTTT. Residues: CASSLVGGFGEKLFF.

This clone was counted between two and nine times. CDR3 DNA: TGTGCCAGCAGCGGGGACAGGGGGCGAGGCGAAAAACTGTTTTTT. This encodes CASSGDRGRGEKLFF. V and J are TRBV7-8 and TRBJ1-4, with TRBD1 matching over 12 bases. This CDR3 comprises 15 residues. CDR1 and CDR2 (germline): SGHVS, FQNEAQ. V was pared by 5 bases and J by 8 bases, with 6 bases of the junction left unmatched.

This clone was seen a handful of times. This specimen includes other DNA sequences encoding the same CDR3. The chain joins TRBV3-1 (or the pseudogene TRBV3-2) to TRBJ1-5, with D perhaps TRBD1 (5 bases). V lost 1 base, J lost 6 bases, and 7 bases lay in between. The CDR3 loop spans 13 amino acids. Germline V lookup: CDR1 LGHDT, CDR2 YNNKEL (reference sequence). As DNA, the CDR3 is TGTGCCAGCAGCCAAGGGAGGGGTCAGCCCCAGCATTTT. This encodes CASSQGRGQPQHF.

This rearrangement joins TRBV7-2 to TRBJ2-2; 8 bases line up with TRBD1. CDR3 size: 17 residues. V dropped 5 bases and J dropped 4; count of bases not matched to a gene: 12. Germline V gene lookup returns CDR1 SGHTA and CDR2 FQGNSA. The CDR3 nucleotides are TGTGCCAGCAGCGAGGACAGGGCTAAAGGACGCACCGGGGAGCTGTTTTTT. Translated: CASSEDRAKGRTGELFF.

The CDR3 nucleotides are TGTGCCAGCAGCTTCTCCTATAATTCACCCCTCCACTTT. Its protein is CASSFSYNSPLHF. The chain couples TRBV28 to TRBJ1-6; D ambiguous. Trimming removed 6 bases from V and 0 bases from J, with 3 bases in between. Per the germline V gene, CDR1 is MDHEN and CDR2 is SYDVKM. The CDR3 extends over 13 amino acids.

The V call is TRBV6-5, the J call TRBJ1-2; D is perhaps TRBD1 (6 bases). V gave up 1 base and J gave up 4 bases, with 13 bases separating them. This CDR3 has 15 amino acids. The germline V gene encodes CDR1 MNHEY and CDR2 SVGAGI. In nucleotides, the CDR3 is TGTGCCAGCAGTTACTTGAGAACAGGGTCCTATGGCTACACCTTC. It translates to CASSYLRTGSYGYTF.

This rearrangement joins TRBV2 to TRBJ1-5; D uncertain. The V end was cut by 3 bases, the J end by 0 bases, with 3 bases between. The germline gives CDR1 SNHLY, CDR2 FYNNEI. The CDR3 totals 13 residues. DNA for the CDR3: TGTGCCAGCAGTGAGGCTAGCAATCAGCCCCAGCATTTT. This encodes CASSEASNQPQHF.

The J gene is TRBJ2-2, the V gene TRBV2, with 9 nucleotides matching TRBD1. With 2 bases clipped from V and 0 bases from J, the junction kept 7 bases outside the gene matches. CDR3 length: 18 amino acids. Germline assignment: CDR1 SNHLY and CDR2 FYNNEI. This chain's CDR3 is CASSETLQGATNTGELFF. The CDR3 DNA is TGTGCCAGCAGTGAAACCTTACAGGGGGCAACGAACACCGGGGAGCTGTTTTTT.

This chain uses TRBV25-1 with TRBJ1-2, with TRBD1 as a possible D gene (5 bases). CDR1 and CDR2 (germline): MGHDK, SYGVNS. V lost 3 bases to trimming and J lost 8 bases, with 10 bases between them. The CDR3 is made up of 12 amino acids. CDR3 region: CASSEAGTGYTF. The CDR3 DNA sequence: TGTGCCAGCAGTGAGGCGGGGACCGGCTACACCTTC.

The V and J genes are TRBV4-2 and TRBJ1-2; D unclear. The CDR3 consists of 15 residues. The ends were cut back, 0 bases at V and 4 bases at J, with 12 bases in the middle. In germline, CDR1 is LGHNA, CDR2 YNFKEQ. Here the CDR3 DNA reads TGTGCCAGCAGCCAAGAAACAAGCTTCGGCTATGGCTACACCTTC. This gives the protein CASSQETSFGYGYTF.

The chain joins TRBV25-1 to TRBJ1-6, with TRBD1 matching 8 bases. Germline V gene data show CDR1 as MGHDK and CDR2 as SYGVNS. The J segment lost 10 bases and the V segment lost 6 bases, leaving 14 bases of the junction unmatched. The CDR3 runs to 16 residues. CDR3 DNA sequence: TGTGCCAGCAGGCAGCACGGACAGGGTGGTTTATCACCCCTCCACTTT. Translated: CASRQHGQGGLSPLHF. Using reference TRBV25-1 and TRBJ1-6 for the parts outside the CDR3, the full variable domain is EADIYQTPRYLVIGTGKKITLECSQTMGHDKMYWYQQDPGMELHLIHYSYGVNSTEKGDLSSESTVSRIRTEHFPLTLESARPSHTSQYLCASRQHGQGGLSPLHFGNGTRLTVT.

V is TRBV6-5 and J is TRBJ2-2, with TRBD1 matching 7 bases. This CDR3 contains 14 residues. Germline assignment: CDR1 MNHEY and CDR2 SVGAGI. Trimming took 7 bases from V and 5 from J; bases not matched to a gene: 7. The CDR3 protein is CASNPQGETGELFF. The CDR3 bases are TGTGCCAGCAATCCTCAGGGGGAGACCGGGGAGCTGTTTTTT.

The chain carries TRBV30 and TRBJ1-3, with D unresolved. Germline V gene sequence: CDR1 GTSNPN, CDR2 SVGIG (reference sequence). The CDR3 covers 15 residues. Deletions cut 3 bases from V and 2 bases from J, with 14 bases between. Here the CDR3 reads CAWRDLWEPGNTIYF. CDR3 in DNA: TGTGCCTGGAGGGATTTATGGGAACCTGGAAACACCATATATTTT.

This clone was counted between two and nine times. The chain carries TRBV28 and TRBJ1-1; D uncertain. The CDR3 has 15 residues. V lost 4 bases and J lost 7, with 19 bases in between. Germline V gene lookup returns CDR1 MDHEN and CDR2 SYDVKM. For the CDR3, the DNA is TGTGCCAGCAGTTCCCGGAGGAGGGAAGCGCGTGAAGCTTTCTTT. Its protein is CASSSRRREAREAFF.

This clone was detected only once. The rearrangement links TRBV2 to TRBJ1-2; D gene ambiguous. CDR1 SNHLY and CDR2 FYNNEI come from the germline V gene. The CDR3 length is 13 residues. The germline V and J ends were trimmed by 6 bases and 8 bases, with 16 bases remaining between them. The CDR3: CASRDGLNLGYTF. Written as DNA, the CDR3 is TGTGCCAGCAGGGATGGCCTTAATTTAGGCTACACCTTC. Together with reference TRBV2 and TRBJ1-2, the CDR3 gives the full variable domain: EPEVTQTPSHQVTQMGQEVILRCVPISNHLYFYWYRQILGQKVEFLVSFYNNEISEKSEIFDDQFSVERPDGSNFTLKIRSTKLEDSAMYFCASRDGLNLGYTFGSGTRLTVV.

V is TRBV12-3 or TRBV12-4 and J is TRBJ1-1; the D gene is possibly TRBD1 (6 bases). Trimming stripped 3 bases from V and 7 bases from J, with 9 bases between. There are 12 residues in the CDR3. CDR3 in amino acids: CASSLGAGEAFF. CDR3 DNA sequence: TGTGCCAGCAGTTTGGGGGCGGGTGAAGCTTTCTTT.

As to this clone: This specimen includes other DNA sequences encoding the same CDR3. The chain combines TRBV6-1 with TRBJ1-5, with a weak D call TRBD1 (6 bases). Germline lookup yields CDR1 MNHNS and CDR2 SASEGT. The CDR3 contains 14 residues. V was cut by 3 bases and J by 4 bases, with 10 bases left in between. In nucleotides, the CDR3 is TGTGCCAGCAGTGAGGGGGGGGCTAATCAGCCCCAGCATTTT. It codes for CASSEGGANQPQHF.

This clone is a singleton in its sample. The chain uses TRBV18 and TRBJ2-1; 8 bases are a match to TRBD2. The CDR3 sequence is 16 residues long. Trimming cost V 5 bases and J 8 bases; bases outside gene matches: 14. Germline V CDR1 and CDR2: KGHSH, LQKENI. The chain's CDR3 is CASSSLSGAQRDEQFF. The CDR3 bases are TGTGCCAGCTCATCTCTTAGCGGGGCCCAGAGAGATGAGCAGTTCTTC.

This chain joins TRBV18 and TRBJ1-2; tentatively, D is TRBD1 (5 bases). Trimming stripped 6 bases from V and 3 bases from J, with 20 bases between. The CDR3 covers 16 residues. Germline CDR1 is KGHSH and CDR2 is LQKENI. CDR3 amino acids: CASSHMGPRVHYGYTF. The CDR3 nucleotides read TGTGCCAGCTCCCACATGGGTCCCAGGGTCCACTATGGCTACACCTTC.

The V call is TRBV11-3, the J call TRBJ2-1; D unclear. The CDR3 is made up of 12 amino acids. The germline V gene has CDR1 SGHNT and CDR2 YENEEA. The germline V and J ends were trimmed by 5 bases and 9 bases, with 11 bases remaining between them. The chain's CDR3 is CASSVGPREQFF. The CDR3, as DNA: TGTGCCAGCAGCGTAGGACCCCGTGAGCAGTTCTTC.

The V call is TRBV6-5, the J call TRBJ1-1; D gene uncertain. The V end lost 7 bases, the J end lost 1 base, and 10 bases lay between the germline ends. The CDR3 extends over 13 amino acids. The germline V gene has CDR1 MNHEY and CDR2 SVGAGI. This CDR3 reads CASKATPNTEAFF. The DNA for the CDR3 is TGTGCCAGCAAGGCGACACCGAACACTGAAGCTTTCTTT.